The 12 T cell receptor beta chains in this list originate from one sample, sequenced in a study of cytomegalovirus exposure and HLA in healthy donors. Measured with immunoSEQ multiplex PCR; TCRdb has only the in-frame clones, and not every one. The sample shows 110,000 to 150,000 clones, 94% of them seen only once. The source material was PBMCs. The receptors were gathered from a man between 18 and 29 years old in good health and CMV-seropositive.

Comments on this clone: The sample carries other DNA sequences with the same CDR3. V usage is TRBV27 and J usage is TRBJ1-2, with 12 bases aligning to TRBD1. This CDR3 is built from 14 residues. V shed 4 bases and J 7 bases; nucleotides not matched to a gene: 4. CDR1 and CDR2 from the germline V gene are MNHEY and SMNVEV (reference sequence). The CDR3 reads CASSSGQGARGYTF. CDR3 DNA: TGTGCCAGCAGTTCGGGACAGGGGGCGCGTGGCTACACCTTC.

The chain recombines TRBV5-1 with TRBJ2-3; 7 bases match TRBD2. The CDR3 loop spans 16 amino acids. Germline assignment: CDR1 SGHRS and CDR2 YFSETQ. J lost 5 bases, V lost 0 bases, and 9 bases had no gene match. The CDR3 region has the DNA TGCGCCAGCAGCTTGGCTAGCGGAGGAAGGGAAGATACGCAGTATTTT. Amino acids: CASSLASGGREDTQYF.

The chain is built from TRBV9 and TRBJ1-1; TRBD1 matches at 7 bases. Germline-derived CDR1 and CDR2 are SGDLS and YYNGEE. The CDR3 loop spans 16 amino acids. Trimming at V came to 2 bases and at J to 5 bases, leaving 12 bases not matched to a gene. DNA of the CDR3: TGTGCCAGCAGCGTTAACCCCGGGACAGCGGAGACTGAAGCTTTCTTT. Its translation is CASSVNPGTAETEAFF.

This sequence joins TRBV5-1 and TRBJ1-1, with TRBD1 as a possible D gene (5 bases). Germline V gene data show CDR1 as SGHRS and CDR2 as YFSETQ. V was trimmed by 5 bases and J by 4 bases, leaving 18 bases between them. The CDR3 sequence is 15 residues long. CDR3 in DNA: TGCGCCAGCAGGGTGGGGCGGGGGTTGGGCACTGAAGCTTTCTTT. It translates to CASRVGRGLGTEAFF.

The chain couples TRBV28 to TRBJ2-5; possible D gene TRBD1, 6 bases. The CDR3 has 16 amino acids. Germline V gene data show CDR1 as MDHEN and CDR2 as SYDVKM. The V and J ends lost 4 bases and 2 bases respectively, with 17 bases between them. CDR3 loop: CASSWGLSGQQETQYF. The CDR3 DNA is TGTGCCAGCAGTTGGGGGCTGTCTGGGCAGCAAGAGACCCAGTACTTC.

The V and J genes are TRBV5-1 and TRBJ2-7; D is unresolved. Germline CDR1 reads SGHRS; CDR2 reads YFSETQ. Trimming removed 5 bases at V and 4 bases at J, with 4 bases between. The CDR3 sequence is 10 residues long. This CDR3 reads CASRRYEQYF. The CDR3 coding sequence is TGCGCCAGCAGGAGGTACGAGCAGTACTTC.

CDR3 nucleotide sequence: TGTGCCAGCTCCAGGCACGGGGACTACGAGCAGTACTTC. This translates into CASSRHGDYEQYF. The chain joins TRBV9 to TRBJ2-7; possible D gene TRBD2, 5 bases. Germline V CDR1 and CDR2: SGDLS, YYNGEE. This CDR3 is 13 amino acids long. Trimming pared 7 bases from V and 3 bases from J, leaving 14 bases between. Full variable domain (remainder filled in from reference TRBV9 and TRBJ2-7): DSGVTQTPKHLITATGQRVTLRCSPRSGDLSVYWYQQSLDQGLQFLIQYYNGEERAKGNILERFSAQQFPDLHSELNLSSLELGDSALYFCASSRHGDYEQYFGPGTRLTVT.

The gene calls are TRBV11-3 and TRBJ2-1, with 11 positions matching TRBD2. The junction had 2 bases not matched to a gene; V was cut back by 4 bases and J by 6 bases. CDR3 length equals 14 residues. The germline gives CDR1 SGHNT, CDR2 YENEEA. Written as DNA, the CDR3 is TGTGCCAGCAGCTCCGGACTAGCGGGCAATGAGCAGTTCTTC. Protein product: CASSSGLAGNEQFF.

This clone has just one count. V usage is TRBV28 and J usage is TRBJ2-7; 10 nucleotides align to TRBD1. CDR1 MDHEN and CDR2 SYDVKM come from the germline V gene. With V trimmed by 1 base and J by 6 bases, 6 bases remained unmatched. This CDR3 has 15 amino acids. The DNA for the CDR3 is TGTGCCAGCAGTTTATCGACAGGGGGCATCGGCGAGCAGTACTTC. Protein product: CASSLSTGGIGEQYF.

The chain combines TRBV5-1 with TRBJ2-3; 11 bases map to TRBD2. Trimming cost V 5 bases and J 2 bases; bases outside gene matches: 1. Germline V lookup: CDR1 SGHRS, CDR2 YFSETQ. The CDR3 length is 14 residues. CDR3 sequence (DNA): TGCGCCAGCAGACTAGCGGGAGTCACAGATACGCAGTATTTT. This gives the protein CASRLAGVTDTQYF.

This sequence joins TRBV18 and TRBJ2-7, with 10 nucleotides matching TRBD1. Germline loops: CDR1 KGHSH, CDR2 LQKENI. Trimming at V came to 3 bases and at J to 7 bases, leaving 9 bases not matched to a gene. The CDR3 has 15 amino acids. The CDR3 region has the DNA TGTGCCAGCTCACCTAACCGGGACAGGGGATGGGAGCAGTACTTC. This gives the protein CASSPNRDRGWEQYF.

V and J are TRBV7-2 and TRBJ2-1, with D uncertain. Germline V gene sequence: CDR1 SGHTA, CDR2 FQGNSA. Trimming removed 10 bases at V and 3 bases at J, with 7 bases between. The length of the CDR3 is 11 residues. CDR3 amino acids: CAINNYNEQFF. The DNA of the CDR3 is TGTGCCATTAATAACTACAATGAGCAGTTCTTC.